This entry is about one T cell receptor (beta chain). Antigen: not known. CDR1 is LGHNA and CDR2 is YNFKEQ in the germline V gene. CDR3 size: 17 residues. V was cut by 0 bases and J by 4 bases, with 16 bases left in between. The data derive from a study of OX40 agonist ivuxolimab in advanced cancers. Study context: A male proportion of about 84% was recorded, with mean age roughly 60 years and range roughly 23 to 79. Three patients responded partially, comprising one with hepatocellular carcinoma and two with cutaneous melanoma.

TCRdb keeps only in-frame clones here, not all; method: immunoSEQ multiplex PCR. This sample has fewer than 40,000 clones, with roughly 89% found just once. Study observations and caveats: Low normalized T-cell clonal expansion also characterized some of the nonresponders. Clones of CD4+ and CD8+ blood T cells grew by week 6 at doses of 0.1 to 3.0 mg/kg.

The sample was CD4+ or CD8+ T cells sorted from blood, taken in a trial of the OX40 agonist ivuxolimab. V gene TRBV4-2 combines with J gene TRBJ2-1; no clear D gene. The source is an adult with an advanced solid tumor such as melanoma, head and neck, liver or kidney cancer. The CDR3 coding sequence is TGTGCCAGCAGCCAAGATCGGCCGGAAGCTTTTTACAATGAGCAGTTCTTC. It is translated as CASSQDRPEAFYNEQFF.